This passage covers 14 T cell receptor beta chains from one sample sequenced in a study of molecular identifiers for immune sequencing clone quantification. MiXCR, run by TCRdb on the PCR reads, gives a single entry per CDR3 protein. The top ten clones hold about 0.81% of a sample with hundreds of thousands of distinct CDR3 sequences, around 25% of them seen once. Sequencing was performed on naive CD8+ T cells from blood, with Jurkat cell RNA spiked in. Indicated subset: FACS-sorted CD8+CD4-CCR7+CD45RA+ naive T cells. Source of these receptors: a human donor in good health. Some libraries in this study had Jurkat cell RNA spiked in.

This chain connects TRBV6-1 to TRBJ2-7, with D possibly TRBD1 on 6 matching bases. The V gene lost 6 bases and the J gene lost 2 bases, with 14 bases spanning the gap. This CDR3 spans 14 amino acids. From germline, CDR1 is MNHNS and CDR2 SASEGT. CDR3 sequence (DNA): TGTGCCAGCAGATGGTCTGGACAGCCCTACGAGCAGTACTTC. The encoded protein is CASRWSGQPYEQYF.

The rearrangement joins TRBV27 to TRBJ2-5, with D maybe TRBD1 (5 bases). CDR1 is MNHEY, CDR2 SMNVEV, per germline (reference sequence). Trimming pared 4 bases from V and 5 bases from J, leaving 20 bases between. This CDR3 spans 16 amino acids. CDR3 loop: CASSSPMQGVGETQYF. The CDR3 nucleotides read TGTGCCAGCAGTTCCCCCATGCAAGGGGTGGGGGAGACCCAGTACTTC.

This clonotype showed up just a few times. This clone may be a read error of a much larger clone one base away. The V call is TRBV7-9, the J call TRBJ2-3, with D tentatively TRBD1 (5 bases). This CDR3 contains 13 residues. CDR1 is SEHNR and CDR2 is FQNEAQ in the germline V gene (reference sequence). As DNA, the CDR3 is TGTGCCAGCAGCTTAGAGAAGACAGATACGCGGTATTTT. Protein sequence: CASSLEKTDTRYF.

The CDR3 DNA reads as TGTGCCAGCAGCTCCCGACAGGGAATACGGGGCACAGATACGCAGTATTTT. Protein product: CASSSRQGIRGTDTQYF. This chain links TRBV11-3 with TRBJ2-3; 7 bases are shared with TRBD1. The CDR3 runs 17 residues. Germline trimming cut 4 bases from V and 1 base from J; bases unmatched to any gene: 11. From germline, CDR1 is SGHNT and CDR2 YENEEA.

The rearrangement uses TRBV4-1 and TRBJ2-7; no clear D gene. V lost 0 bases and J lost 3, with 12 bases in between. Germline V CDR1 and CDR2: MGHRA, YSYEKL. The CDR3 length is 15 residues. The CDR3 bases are TGCGCCAGCAGCCAAGATAGCAAGGAACTCTACGAGCAGTACTTC. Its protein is CASSQDSKELYEQYF.

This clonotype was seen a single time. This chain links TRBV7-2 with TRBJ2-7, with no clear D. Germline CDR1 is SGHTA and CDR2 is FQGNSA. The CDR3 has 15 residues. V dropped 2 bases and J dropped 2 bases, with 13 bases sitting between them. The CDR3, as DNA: TGTGCCAGCAGCTTAACCGGGTCCTTTGCCTACGAGCAGTACTTC. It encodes CASSLTGSFAYEQYF.

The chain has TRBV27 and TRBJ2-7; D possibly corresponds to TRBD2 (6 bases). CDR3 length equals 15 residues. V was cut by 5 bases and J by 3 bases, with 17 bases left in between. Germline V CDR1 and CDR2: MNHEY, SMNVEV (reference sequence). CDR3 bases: TGTGCCAGCAGTCTTGAGGAGGGGTTGATCTACGAGCAGTACTTC. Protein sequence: CASSLEEGLIYEQYF.

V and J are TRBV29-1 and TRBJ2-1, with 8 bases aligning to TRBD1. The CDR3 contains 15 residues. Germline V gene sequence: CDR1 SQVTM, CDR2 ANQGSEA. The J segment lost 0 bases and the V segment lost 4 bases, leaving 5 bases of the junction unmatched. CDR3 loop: CSVGQGRFSYNEQFF. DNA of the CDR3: TGCAGCGTTGGACAGGGGCGATTCTCCTACAATGAGCAGTTCTTC.

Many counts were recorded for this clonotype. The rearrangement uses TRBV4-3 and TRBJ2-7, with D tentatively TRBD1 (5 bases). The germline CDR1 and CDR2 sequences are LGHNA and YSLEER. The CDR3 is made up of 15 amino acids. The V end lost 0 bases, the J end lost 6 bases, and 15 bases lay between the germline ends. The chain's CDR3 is CASSQDASRVFEQYF. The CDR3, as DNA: TGCGCCAGCAGCCAAGACGCGAGCAGGGTTTTCGAGCAGTACTTC.

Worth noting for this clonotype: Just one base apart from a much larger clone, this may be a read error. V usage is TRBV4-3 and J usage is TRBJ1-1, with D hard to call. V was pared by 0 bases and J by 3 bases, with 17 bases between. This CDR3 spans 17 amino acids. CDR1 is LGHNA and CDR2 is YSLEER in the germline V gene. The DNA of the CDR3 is TGCGCCAGCAGCCAAGATGTCGACAACCCGCCGGACACTGAAGCTTTCTTT. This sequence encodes CASSQDVDNPPDTEAFF.

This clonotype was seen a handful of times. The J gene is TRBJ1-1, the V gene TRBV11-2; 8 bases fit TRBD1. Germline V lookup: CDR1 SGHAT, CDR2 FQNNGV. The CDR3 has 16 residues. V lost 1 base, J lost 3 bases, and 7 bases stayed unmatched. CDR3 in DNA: TGTGCCAGCAGCTTAGTTGGGGGGACAGGAGACACTGAAGCTTTCTTT. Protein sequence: CASSLVGGTGDTEAFF.

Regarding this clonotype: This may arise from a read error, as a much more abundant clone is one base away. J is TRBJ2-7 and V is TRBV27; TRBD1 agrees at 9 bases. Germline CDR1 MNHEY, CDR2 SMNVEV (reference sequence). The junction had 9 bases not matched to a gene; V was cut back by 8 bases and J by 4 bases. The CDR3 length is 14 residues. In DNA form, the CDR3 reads TGTGCCAGCGGCCTACGACAGGGGGGGTACGAGCAGTACTTC. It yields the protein CASGLRQGGYEQYF.

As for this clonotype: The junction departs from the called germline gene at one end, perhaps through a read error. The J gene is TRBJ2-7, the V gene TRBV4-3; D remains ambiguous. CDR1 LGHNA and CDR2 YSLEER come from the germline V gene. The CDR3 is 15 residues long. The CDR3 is CACSQDFDPDYEQYF. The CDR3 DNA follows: TGCGCCTGCAGCCAAGATTTCGACCCAGACTACGAGCAGTACTTC.

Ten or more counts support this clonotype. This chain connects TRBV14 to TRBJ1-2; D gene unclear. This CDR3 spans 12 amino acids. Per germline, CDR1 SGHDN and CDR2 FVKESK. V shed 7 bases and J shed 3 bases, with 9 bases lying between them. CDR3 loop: CASKKDDYGYTF. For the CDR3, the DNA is TGTGCCAGCAAGAAGGACGACTATGGCTACACCTTC.